The T cell receptor (beta chain) under discussion was sequenced for a study of blood T cells in healthy people across ages. Study information: With template switching, about one barcoded beta molecule was captured per two T cells.

The CDR3 runs to 14 residues. Germline CDR1 reads DFQATT; CDR2 reads SNEGSKA (reference sequence). Alongside a J-beta primer mix, a sample-barcoded 5' primer served in a second PCR lasting roughly 7 to 11 cycles. TCRdb re-called the 5' RACE reads with MiXCR, one entry per CDR3 protein. This table has about 640,000 distinct CDR3 sequences, about 53% appearing once. The rearrangement joins TRBV20-1 to TRBJ2-7; 10 bases are shared with TRBD2. The J call may be incorrect, as the DNA end agrees better with TRBJ2-5. Material: blood. The receptor comes from a man between 60 and 70 years old in good health. The CDR3 region is CSARDLAGVETQYF. The CDR3 DNA follows: TGCAGTGCTAGAGATCTAGCGGGAGTTGAGACCCAGTACTTC.